One and the same sample provided the 7 T cell receptor beta chains below, sequenced in a study of T cell responses to AZD1222 COVID-19 vaccine. The repertoire was sequenced with immunoSEQ multiplex PCR; TCRdb's copy has only in-frame clones and lacks some. The table has 110,000 to 150,000 clones, approximately 83% seen once. The specimen was peripheral blood, collected on day 0 of AZD1222 vaccination. The receptor set was obtained from an adult in good health.

The V call is TRBV19, the J call TRBJ1-5, with a weak D call TRBD1 (6 bases). This CDR3 is built from 13 residues. Germline V gives CDR1 LNHDA, CDR2 SQIVND (reference sequence). Trimming shortened V by 6 bases and J by 7 bases, and 13 bases separated the two germline ends. The CDR3 sequence is CASRTGFGQPQHF. The CDR3 DNA is TGTGCCAGTAGAACAGGGTTTGGACAGCCCCAGCATTTT.

The chain joins TRBV11-3 to TRBJ2-1; perhaps TRBD2 as D (5 bases). This CDR3 is built from 14 residues. V was shortened by 3 bases and J by 4 bases, with 10 bases between the two germline ends. Germline V CDR1 and CDR2: SGHNT, YENEEA. The CDR3 DNA reads as TGTGCCAGCAGCTTCGACGGGGAGTACAATGAGCAGTTCTTC. Residues: CASSFDGEYNEQFF.

This clone has a handful of counts. The DNA of the CDR3 is TGTGCCAGCAGTGACATGTTCTCTGGAAACACCATATATTTT. This encodes CASSDMFSGNTIYF. This sequence joins TRBV6-1 and TRBJ1-3, with D uncertain. CDR1 MNHNS and CDR2 SASEGT come from the germline V gene. The CDR3 is made up of 14 amino acids. V lost 3 bases and J 0 bases, leaving 6 bases between the germline ends.

This clone was seen many times. V is TRBV23-1 and J is TRBJ2-2, with TRBD1 matching 7 bases. Being an ORF, TRBV23-1 has a function that is uncertain. V shed 9 bases and J 0 bases; nucleotides not matched to a gene: 7. CDR3 length equals 15 residues. The CDR3 region is CASQQGFANTGELFF. The CDR3 region has the DNA TGCGCCAGTCAACAGGGGTTCGCGAACACCGGGGAGCTGTTTTTT.

This chain joins TRBV27 and TRBJ2-5; tentatively, D is TRBD1 (6 bases). The CDR3 loop spans 15 amino acids. V lost 6 bases and J 5 bases, leaving 19 bases between the germline ends. Per germline, CDR1 MNHEY and CDR2 SMNVEV (reference sequence). CDR3 amino acids: CASRPWTAPGETQYF. CDR3 sequence (DNA): TGTGCCAGCAGGCCTTGGACAGCGCCGGGGGAGACCCAGTACTTC.

The chain has TRBV28 and TRBJ1-1; D is unclear. Trimming removed 3 bases from V and 1 base from J, with 18 bases in between. The germline CDR1 and CDR2 sequences are MDHEN and SYDVKM. This CDR3 is 17 amino acids long. The CDR3 nucleotides read TGTGCCAGCAGTTTCCGTGTAGGCCGGAGGGCGAACACTGAAGCTTTCTTT. This codes for CASSFRVGRRANTEAFF.

The chain has TRBV18 and TRBJ1-1; D unclear. From germline, CDR1 is KGHSH and CDR2 LQKENI. CDR3 length equals 15 residues. Trimming pared 2 bases from V and 4 bases from J, leaving 14 bases between. The CDR3 bases are TGTGCCAGCTCACCAAGTCATACGCGTGGCACTGAAGCTTTCTTT. It yields the protein CASSPSHTRGTEAFF.